This T cell receptor beta chain was obtained from a study of cytomegalovirus exposure and HLA in healthy donors. Study overall: It was reported in a later analysis that the 120 or so validation repertoires used the same platform as the 666 first-cohort repertoires.

This CDR3 is 15 amino acids long. The V and J ends lost 5 bases and 6 bases, in that order; junction bases with no gene match: 11. CDR1 is SGHTA and CDR2 is FQGNSA in the germline V gene. Libraries were prepared by immunoSEQ multiplex PCR; TCRdb keeps only in-frame clonotypes and omits some of them. The sample has 97,000 or so clones, about 90% seen once. This clone came up many times. Its antigen is undetermined. Study results and limitations: The study designated some 180 TCR beta chains cytomegalovirus-associated. As was reported, the classifier diagnosed cytomegalovirus status with high specificity and sensitivity. Most TCR sequences proved rare, with some public TCRs found in many donors.

The gene calls are TRBV7-2 and TRBJ2-7, with 9 bases lining up with TRBD2. This sequence originates from a man younger than 30 in good health and CMV-seropositive. The specimen was PBMCs. The CDR3 here is CASSPRSGSGSEQYF. The CDR3 DNA reads TGTGCCAGCAGCCCAAGATCGGGTAGCGGGAGCGAGCAGTACTTC.